This T cell receptor beta chain is from a study of T cell repertoires in cytomegalovirus infection. This clonotype came up a few times. The CDR3 is made up of 15 amino acids. Trimming pared 5 bases from V and 7 bases from J, leaving 20 bases between. TCRdb re-analysed the reads in MiXCR, keeping a single row per CDR3 protein. The profile covers around 180,000 distinct CDR3 sequences, with approximately 28% appearing a single time and approximately 31% taken by the ten largest. The genes are TRBV12-3 or TRBV12-4 and TRBJ1-2; D is possibly TRBD1 (6 bases). Sequencing was performed on PBMCs. The receptor was derived from a human donor in good health (CMV status not recorded). Some clones in this sample may be carry-over from other donors' samples. Here the CDR3 DNA reads TGTGCCAGCAGTACCCATGACAGGATCGGTCCTGGCTACACCTTC. The encoded protein is CASSTHDRIGPGYTF.